One T cell receptor (beta chain) is described in this entry. Source study methods: Counts of nucleated cells, estimated from reference gene primer amplification, were obtained. Using immunoSEQ multiplex PCR, the repertoire was profiled, and TCRdb retains in-frame clones only, with some absent. Clone size and the V and J calls come from that table; the DNA yielded D and trimming. The sample holds about 160,000 clones, more than 75% seen once. The CDR3 is 14 residues long. From germline, CDR1 is SGHRS and CDR2 YFSETQ. Between the trimmed V and J ends, which lost 2 bases and 6 bases, there was a span of 9 bases. These data are taken from a study of blood T cell repertoires in COVID-19. The study recruited people aged 18 to 89 years across about 25 US areas. Participants were placed into cohorts based on the clinical history they reported. All recovered Cohort 3 donors got two negative PCRs, got clearance, or saw symptom resolution.

The sample consisted of PBMCs or T cells enriched from blood (not recorded which). The sequence was collected from a woman in her fifties or sixties who had recovered from COVID-19. This chain uses TRBV5-1 with TRBJ1-6, with D uncertain. CDR3 nucleotide sequence: TGCGCCAGCAGCTTCGCGGAGGGTAATTCACCCCTCCACTTT. Protein sequence: CASSFAEGNSPLHF.